This passage covers 14 T cell receptor beta chains from one sample sequenced in a study of T cells in tuberculosis (dated 2018 in TCRdb). The library was prepared using the immunoSEQ multiplex PCR assay. The immuneACCESS repertoire file appears here via TCRdb, limited to in-frame rearrangements. These files lack a portion of the clones; in checked studies, under half of the deficit traces to unresolved V genes, and the cause of the others is not known. The table for this sample lists tens of thousands of clones; approximately 96% of them were counted only once. The top ten hold roughly 6% of the sample. The sample consisted of PBMCs. These TCRs come from a donor between 10 and 29 years old with latent tuberculosis or without tuberculosis infection.

The chain couples TRBV7-2 to TRBJ1-5; tentatively, D is TRBD1 (5 bases). The CDR3 runs 15 residues. Germline V gene sequence: CDR1 SGHTA, CDR2 FQGNSA. The V end lost 2 bases, the J end lost 0 bases, and 8 bases lay between the germline ends. The CDR3 coding sequence is TGTGCCAGCAGCTTATGGGGCCATAGCAATCAGCCCCAGCATTTT. Encoded protein: CASSLWGHSNQPQHF.

The chain links TRBV30 to TRBJ2-1; 8 nucleotides align to TRBD2. Losses at the gene ends were 1 base for V and 3 bases for J; bases not matched to a gene: 5. The CDR3 is 15 residues long. Germline loops: CDR1 GTSNPN, CDR2 SVGIG (reference sequence). The CDR3 loop reads CAWSGGGLDYNEQFF. The CDR3, as DNA: TGTGCCTGGAGTGGCGGGGGGCTTGACTACAATGAGCAGTTCTTC.

This rearrangement joins TRBV27 to TRBJ2-1; weak D call: TRBD2 (5 bases). The germline CDR1 and CDR2 sequences are MNHEY and SMNVEV (reference sequence). CDR3 length: 13 amino acids. The ends were cut back, 0 bases at V and 8 bases at J, with 8 bases in the middle. The CDR3 region has the DNA TGTGCCAGCAGTTTATCGGGGAGCTATGAGCAGTTCTTC. The encoded protein is CASSLSGSYEQFF.

This chain connects TRBV28 to TRBJ2-1; 8 bases are shared with TRBD2. The junction had 17 bases not matched to a gene; V was cut back by 7 bases and J by 9 bases. This CDR3 spans 16 amino acids. Germline CDR1 MDHEN, CDR2 SYDVKM. CDR3 residues: CASTLGGSAGAGEQFF. The CDR3 region has the DNA TGTGCCAGCACCCTCGGGGGATCAGCGGGAGCCGGTGAGCAGTTCTTC. The variable domain in full, with the rest retrieved from reference TRBV28 and TRBJ2-1, is DVKVTQSSRYLVKRTGEKVFLECVQDMDHENMFWYRQDPGLGLRLIYFSYDVKMKEKGDIPEGYSVSREKKERFSLILESASTNQTSMYLCASTLGGSAGAGEQFFGPGTRLTVL.

The chain is built from TRBV2 and TRBJ2-4; 9 positions match TRBD1. J lost 1 base, V lost 8 bases, and 6 bases had no gene match. CDR3 length equals 15 residues. Germline V lookup: CDR1 SNHLY, CDR2 FYNNEI. CDR3 protein: CASEGTGTAKNIQYF. Here the CDR3 DNA reads TGTGCCAGCGAGGGGACAGGGACGGCCAAAAACATTCAGTACTTC.

The V call is TRBV7-2, the J call TRBJ2-2; 8 nucleotides agree with TRBD2. V shed 5 bases and J 3 bases; nucleotides not matched to a gene: 8. The CDR3 covers 16 residues. In germline, CDR1 is SGHTA, CDR2 FQGNSA. The CDR3 sequence: CASSNSGGPYTGELFF. CDR3 nucleotides: TGTGCCAGCAGCAACAGCGGGGGACCTTACACCGGGGAGCTGTTTTTT.

This sequence joins TRBV5-8 and TRBJ1-2; D is uncertain. Trimming left V 4 bases short and J 9 bases short, with 10 bases between. The length of the CDR3 is 11 residues. Germline CDR1 is SGHTS and CDR2 is YDEGEE. For the CDR3, the DNA is TGTGCCAGCAGCCCCGACTGGCGCTACACCTTC. Amino acids: CASSPDWRYTF.

The chain employs TRBV29-1 and TRBJ1-1, with TRBD1 identical over 8 bases. There are 17 residues in the CDR3. Trimming cost V 4 bases and J 0 bases; bases outside gene matches: 13. The V gene's germline CDR1 is SQVTM and CDR2 ANQGSEA. The CDR3 DNA reads as TGCAGCGTTGGCGTTCCCGCTTGGACAGGGATGAACACTGAAGCTTTCTTT. Translated, it gives CSVGVPAWTGMNTEAFF.

V and J are TRBV14 and TRBJ2-7; D not resolved. CDR1 is SGHDN, CDR2 FVKESK, per germline. The CDR3 spans 13 residues. The V and J ends lost 1 base and 7 bases respectively, with 11 bases between them. DNA for the CDR3: TGTGCCAGCAGCCAAGGATTCATACGGGAGCAGTACTTC. Residues: CASSQGFIREQYF.

The chain joins TRBV15 to TRBJ1-1, with 7 bases fitting TRBD1. V shed 2 bases, J shed 2 bases, and the junction held 8 bases outside the gene matches. This CDR3 comprises 16 residues. The germline V gene has CDR1 LNHNV and CDR2 YYDKDF (reference sequence). In DNA form, the CDR3 reads TGTGCCACCAGCAGACAAAAGGACAGGTCCAACACTGAAGCTTTCTTT. Translation: CATSRQKDRSNTEAFF.

The V and J genes are TRBV14 and TRBJ1-2, with D tentatively TRBD1 (5 bases). With 4 bases removed from V and 0 bases from J, the gap between germline ends came to 15 bases. This CDR3 is built from 16 residues. Per the germline V gene, CDR1 is SGHDN and CDR2 is FVKESK. The CDR3 nucleotides read TGTGCCAGCAGCCCCCTGGGGACTGGAGCTAACTATGGCTACACCTTC. The encoded protein is CASSPLGTGANYGYTF.

The CDR3 sequence: CASSPKRQLYEQYF. In DNA, the CDR3 is TGTGCCAGCTCACCGAAGAGACAGCTCTACGAGCAGTACTTC. The genes are TRBV18 and TRBJ2-7; a weak D match, TRBD1 (5 bases). V was pared by 3 bases and J by 3 bases, with 12 bases between. The CDR3 runs 14 residues. Germline V gene sequence: CDR1 KGHSH, CDR2 LQKENI. The entire variable domain, with the rest obtained from reference TRBV18 and TRBJ2-7, is as follows: NAGVMQNPRHLVRRRGQEARLRCSPMKGHSHVYWYRQLPEEGLKFMVYLQKENIIDESGMPKERFSAEFPKEGPSILRIQQVVRGDSAAYFCASSPKRQLYEQYFGPGTRLTVT.

The chain recombines TRBV6-5 with TRBJ1-5; a possible D gene is TRBD1 (6 bases). Trimming removed 0 bases at V and 3 bases at J, with 9 bases between. The CDR3 runs 15 residues. Germline CDR1 and CDR2: MNHEY and SVGAGI. The CDR3 bases are TGTGCCAGCAGTTACTCGGGGGACACCAATCAGCCCCAGCATTTT. This codes for CASSYSGDTNQPQHF.

This chain links TRBV29-1 with TRBJ1-2, with D perhaps TRBD1 (6 bases). In germline, CDR1 is SQVTM, CDR2 ANQGSEA. The CDR3 is 12 amino acids. V was pared by 7 bases and J by 4 bases, with 13 bases between. CDR3 loop: CSANQGSYGYTF. CDR3 bases: TGCAGCGCGAATCAGGGGAGCTATGGCTACACCTTC.